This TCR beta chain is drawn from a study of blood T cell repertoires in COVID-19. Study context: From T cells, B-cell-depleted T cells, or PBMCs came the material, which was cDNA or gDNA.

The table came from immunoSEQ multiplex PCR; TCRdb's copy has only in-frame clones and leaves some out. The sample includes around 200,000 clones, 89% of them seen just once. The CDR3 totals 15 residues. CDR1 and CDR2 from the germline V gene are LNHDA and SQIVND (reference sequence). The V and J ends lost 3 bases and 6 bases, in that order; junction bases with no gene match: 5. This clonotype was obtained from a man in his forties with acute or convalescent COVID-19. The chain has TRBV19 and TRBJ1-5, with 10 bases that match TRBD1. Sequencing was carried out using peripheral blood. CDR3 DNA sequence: TGTGCCAGTAGTATGCGGACAGGGGGGCTTCAGCCCCAGCATTTT. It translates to CASSMRTGGLQPQHF.